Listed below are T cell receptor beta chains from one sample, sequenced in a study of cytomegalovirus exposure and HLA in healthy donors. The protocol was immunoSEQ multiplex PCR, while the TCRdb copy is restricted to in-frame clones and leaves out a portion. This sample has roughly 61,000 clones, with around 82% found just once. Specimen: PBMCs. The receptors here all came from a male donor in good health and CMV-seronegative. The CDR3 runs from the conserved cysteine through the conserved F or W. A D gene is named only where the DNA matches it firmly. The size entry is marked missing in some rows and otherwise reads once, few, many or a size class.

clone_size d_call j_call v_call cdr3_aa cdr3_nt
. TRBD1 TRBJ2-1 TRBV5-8 CASSLAFGQGRVNEQFF TGTGCCAGCAGCTTGGCCTTCGGACAGGGACGAGTCAATGAGCAGTTCTTC
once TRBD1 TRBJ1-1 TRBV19 CASSTGQVGTEAFF TGTGCCAGTAGTACGGGACAGGTCGGCACTGAAGCTTTCTTT
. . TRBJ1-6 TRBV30 CAWRLRGGSPLHF TGTGCCTGGAGACTAAGAGGGGGATCACCCCTCCACTTT
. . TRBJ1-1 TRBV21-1 CASSRTGGSLGTEAFF TGTGCCAGCTCCCGGACAGGGGGAAGTTTAGGCACTGAAGCTTTCTTT
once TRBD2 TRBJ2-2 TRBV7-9 CASSPQTSGGIGELFF TGTGCCAGCAGCCCCCAGACTAGCGGGGGTATCGGGGAGCTGTTTTTT
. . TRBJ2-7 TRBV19 CASSIAGYEQYF TGTGCCAGTAGTATAGCGGGATACGAGCAGTACTTC
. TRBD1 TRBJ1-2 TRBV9 CASKGQGDLYGYTF TGTGCCAGCAAGGGACAGGGGGATCTCTATGGCTACACCTTC
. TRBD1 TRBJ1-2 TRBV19 CASSIKQGSNYGYTF TGTGCCAGTAGTATAAAACAGGGGTCTAACTATGGCTACACCTTC
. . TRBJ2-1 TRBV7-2 CASSLAAANEQFF TGTGCCAGCAGCTTAGCAGCCGCCAATGAGCAGTTCTTC
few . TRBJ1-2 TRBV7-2 CASSLGGHLEDGYTF TGTGCCAGCAGCTTAGGGGGACACTTGGAGGATGGCTACACCTTC